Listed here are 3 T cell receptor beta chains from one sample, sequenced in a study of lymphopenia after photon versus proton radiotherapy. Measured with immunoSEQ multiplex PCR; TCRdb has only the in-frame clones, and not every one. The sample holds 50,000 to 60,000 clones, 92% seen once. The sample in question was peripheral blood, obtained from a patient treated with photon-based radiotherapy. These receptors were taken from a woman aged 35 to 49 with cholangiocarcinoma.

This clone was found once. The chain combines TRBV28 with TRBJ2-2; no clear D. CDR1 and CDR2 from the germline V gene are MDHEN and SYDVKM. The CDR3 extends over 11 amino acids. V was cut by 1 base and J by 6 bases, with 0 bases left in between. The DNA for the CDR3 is TGTGCCAGCAGTTTATCCGGGGAGCTGTTTTTT. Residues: CASSLSGELFF.

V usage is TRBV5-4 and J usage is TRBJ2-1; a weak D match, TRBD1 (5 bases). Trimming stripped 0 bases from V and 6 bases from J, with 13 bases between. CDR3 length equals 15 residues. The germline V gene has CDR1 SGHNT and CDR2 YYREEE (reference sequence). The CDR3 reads CASSLGPGPRNEQFF. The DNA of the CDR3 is TGTGCCAGCAGCTTGGGCCCAGGGCCTCGCAATGAGCAGTTCTTC.

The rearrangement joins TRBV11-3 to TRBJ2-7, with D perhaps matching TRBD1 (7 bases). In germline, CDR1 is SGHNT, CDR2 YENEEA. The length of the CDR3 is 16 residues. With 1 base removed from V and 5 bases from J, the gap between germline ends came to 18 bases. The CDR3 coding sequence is TGTGCCAGCAGCTTAGGGCACAGGGGCCTAGCGAACGAGCAGTACTTC. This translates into CASSLGHRGLANEQYF.